Listed here are 4 T cell receptor beta chains from one sample, sequenced in a study of shared clonotypes between healthy human individuals. The repertoire was sequenced with immunoSEQ multiplex PCR; TCRdb's copy has only in-frame clones and lacks some. The sample shows 2 million to 3 million clones, 93% of them seen only once. Sequencing input: naive CD4+ T cells from PBMCs. Subset indicated: CD45RA+ positively selected. All receptors come from a man aged 18-30 years in good health. Some clones in this sample may be carry-over from other donors' samples.

CDR3 protein: CASSLRPVGPDTQYF. The CDR3 bases are TGCGCCAGCAGCCTCCGACCGGTGGGCCCAGATACGCAGTATTTT. The rearrangement joins TRBV5-1 to TRBJ2-3; no clear D gene. Germline values: CDR1 SGHRS, CDR2 YFSETQ. The CDR3 sequence is 15 residues long. V shed 4 bases and J shed 4 bases, with 16 bases lying between them. Variable domain in full (rest from reference TRBV5-1 and TRBJ2-3): KAGVTQTPRYLIKTRGQQVTLSCSPISGHRSVSWYQQTPGQGLQFLFEYFSETQRNKGNFPGRFSGRQFSNSRSEMNVSTLELGDSALYLCASSLRPVGPDTQYFGPGTRLTVL.

In its sample, this clone was seen once. J is TRBJ2-7 and V is TRBV2; 7 bases are a match to TRBD2. The CDR3 loop spans 16 amino acids. Per the germline V gene, CDR1 is SNHLY and CDR2 is FYNNEI. J gave up 0 bases and V 3 bases, and 8 bases lay outside the gene matches. Here the CDR3 reads CASSDGRGGGSYEQYF. CDR3 DNA sequence: TGTGCCAGCAGTGACGGGCGAGGCGGGGGCTCCTACGAGCAGTACTTC.

The V call is TRBV7-2, the J call TRBJ1-6, with TRBD1 matching over 11 bases. The CDR3 has 16 residues. The V gene end was trimmed by 3 bases and the J gene end by 3 bases; junction bases not matched to a gene: 1. Looked up from germline, CDR1 is SGHTA and CDR2 is FQGNSA. The CDR3 loop is CASSFGTGGYNSPLHF. The CDR3 DNA is TGTGCCAGCAGCTTCGGGACAGGGGGCTATAATTCACCCCTCCACTTT.

The table lists this clone with a count of one. This chain uses TRBV30 with TRBJ2-7, with TRBD1 matching 9 bases. The germline CDR1 and CDR2 sequences are GTSNPN and SVGIG (reference sequence). CDR3 size: 15 residues. The junction had 5 bases not matched to a gene; V was cut back by 2 bases and J by 0 bases. The CDR3 sequence is CAWSLRDRDSYEQYF. The CDR3 region has the DNA TGTGCCTGGAGTCTACGGGACAGGGACTCCTACGAGCAGTACTTC.